The sample holds one count of the clone carrying this T cell receptor beta chain. Its target is not known. These data are taken from a study of cytomegalovirus exposure and HLA in healthy donors. V dropped 1 base and J dropped 3 bases, with 10 bases sitting between them. CDR3 size: 14 residues. Per germline, CDR1 KGHSH and CDR2 LQKENI. Broader study findings: Productive status was seen about 90% or about 30% of the time for most TCR beta V segments in an earlier analysis.

The PCR had 60 Vbeta and 13 Jbeta primers. The table came from immunoSEQ multiplex PCR; TCRdb's copy has only in-frame clones and leaves some out. The table has around 130,000 clones, 60% to 85% seen once. The TCR originated in a man under 40 in good health and CMV-seronegative. This chain links TRBV18 with TRBJ2-7; D remains unclear. Sequenced sample: PBMCs. CDR3 bases: TGTGCCAGCTCACCACTCAAATCTATCTACGAGCAGTACTTC. Amino acid sequence: CASSPLKSIYEQYF.